The 21 T cell receptor beta chains given below trace back to one sample, sequenced in a study of CD8 T cells in Susac syndrome. RNA amounts of roughly 0.5 to 1 ug underwent reverse transcription with random hexamers. MiXCR, applied by TCRdb to the immunoSEQ multiplex PCR reads, yields one record per CDR3 protein. The sample records about 76,000 distinct CDR3 sequences, around 93% being singletons. The specimen sequenced was CD8+ T cells from PBMCs. These receptors all stem from a human donor with Susac syndrome.

The rearrangement links TRBV13 to TRBJ2-3; the match to TRBD1 covers 8 bases. The germline V gene has CDR1 PRHDT and CDR2 FYEKMQ (reference sequence). The trim removed 3 bases at V and 10 bases at J, leaving 9 bases unmatched. This CDR3 region has 14 residues. CDR3 amino acids: CASSFGQGRVAQYF. CDR3 nucleotide sequence: TGTGCCAGCAGCTTCGGACAGGGACGCGTTGCGCAGTATTTT. Drawing the rest from reference TRBV13 and TRBJ2-3, the complete variable domain is AAGVIQSPRHLIKEKRETATLKCYPIPRHDTVYWYQQGPGQDPQFLISFYEKMQSDKGSIPDRFSAQQFSDYHSELNMSSLELGDSALYFCASSFGQGRVAQYFGPGTRLTVL.

A word on this clonotype: The junction differs from germline at one of its ends, possibly a read error. This chain joins TRBV7-2 and TRBJ2-7; maybe TRBD2 (6 bases). The germline gives CDR1 SGHTA, CDR2 FQGNSA. CDR3 length: 14 residues. In DNA form, the CDR3 reads TGTGCCAGCAGCCTAGCGACCAGGTCAACGGAGCAGTACTTC. It encodes CASSLATRSTEQYF.

This clonotype was counted only a few times. The chain carries TRBV18 and TRBJ1-2; D gene uncertain. The CDR3 is 13 residues long. Germline loops: CDR1 KGHSH, CDR2 LQKENI. V lost 3 bases and J 3 bases, leaving 8 bases between the germline ends. This chain's CDR3 is CASSPSGDYGYTF. For the CDR3, the DNA is TGTGCCAGCTCACCTTCAGGCGACTATGGCTACACCTTC.

This chain joins TRBV2 and TRBJ2-5; 11 bases match TRBD2. This CDR3 comprises 18 residues. After removal of 1 base from V and 4 bases from J, the junction contained 11 bases not matched to a gene. Germline V gene sequence: CDR1 SNHLY, CDR2 FYNNEI. The chain's CDR3 is CASSEEYLIAGGRETQYF. DNA of the CDR3: TGTGCCAGCAGTGAAGAGTATTTGATAGCGGGGGGGCGAGAGACCCAGTACTTC. Full variable domain (remainder filled in from reference TRBV2 and TRBJ2-5): EPEVTQTPSHQVTQMGQEVILRCVPISNHLYFYWYRQILGQKVEFLVSFYNNEISEKSEIFDDQFSVERPDGSNFTLKIRSTKLEDSAMYFCASSEEYLIAGGRETQYFGPGTRLLVL.

The chain recombines TRBV6-5 with TRBJ2-3, with 10 bases lining up with TRBD2. The germline V gene has CDR1 MNHEY and CDR2 SVGAGI. CDR3 length: 15 amino acids. The junction had 8 bases not matched to a gene; V was cut back by 7 bases and J by 4 bases. This CDR3 reads CASTQSGGAADTQYF. The CDR3 DNA sequence: TGTGCCAGCACGCAAAGCGGGGGGGCAGCAGATACGCAGTATTTT.

The gene calls are TRBV12-3 or TRBV12-4 and TRBJ2-1; 8 bases match TRBD2. The V and J ends lost 5 bases and 9 bases, in that order; junction bases with no gene match: 12. The CDR3 is 15 amino acids. The CDR3 nucleotides read TGTGCCAGCAGTCCGCCGACTAGCGTGAGGCGTGAGCAGTTCTTC. Its protein is CASSPPTSVRREQFF.

The J gene is TRBJ1-1, the V gene TRBV7-2; the match to TRBD1 covers 7 bases. Trimming removed 2 bases from V and 6 bases from J; junction bases left unmatched: 3. Germline V gives CDR1 SGHTA, CDR2 FQGNSA. The CDR3 sequence is 13 residues long. CDR3 region: CASSLTGAPEAFF. The CDR3 coding sequence is TGTGCCAGCAGCTTAACAGGGGCCCCTGAAGCTTTCTTT. The full variable domain, completed using reference TRBV7-2 and TRBJ1-1, is GAGVSQSPSNKVTEKGKDVELRCDPISGHTALYWYRQSLGQGLEFLIYFQGNSAPDKSGLPSDRFSAERTGGSVSTLTIQRTQQEDSAVYLCASSLTGAPEAFFGQGTRLTVV.

This chain uses TRBV9 with TRBJ1-3; D may be TRBD1 (5 bases). The CDR3 spans 19 residues. Germline V gene lookup returns CDR1 SGDLS and CDR2 YYNGEE. Trimming left V 2 bases short and J 3 bases short, with 24 bases between. The CDR3: CASSVPGGQPDQGGNTIYF. The CDR3 DNA sequence: TGTGCCAGCAGCGTCCCGGGGGGTCAACCGGACCAGGGTGGAAACACCATATATTTT. The whole variable domain, remainder taken from reference TRBV9 and TRBJ1-3, is DSGVTQTPKHLITATGQRVTLRCSPRSGDLSVYWYQQSLDQGLQFLIQYYNGEERAKGNILERFSAQQFPDLHSELNLSSLELGDSALYFCASSVPGGQPDQGGNTIYFGEGSWLTVV.

V gene TRBV6-2 or TRBV6-3 combines with J gene TRBJ2-7; D perhaps matches TRBD2 (5 bases). V dropped 2 bases and J dropped 4 bases, with 12 bases sitting between them. Germline CDR1 MNHEY, CDR2 SVGEGT. This CDR3 is built from 14 residues. Here the CDR3 DNA reads TGTGCCAGCAGTTACCGGACTGGCCGATACGAGCAGTACTTC. This codes for CASSYRTGRYEQYF.

This chain connects TRBV14 to TRBJ2-7; 11 bases agree with TRBD2. CDR1 and CDR2 from the germline V gene are SGHDN and FVKESK. Trimming took 3 bases from V and 7 from J; bases not matched to a gene: 14. There are 17 residues in the CDR3. The CDR3 region has the DNA TGTGCCAGCAGCCACCGATTTAGCGGGAGGGCCTTGTCAGAGCAGTACTTC. Protein sequence: CASSHRFSGRALSEQYF.

The genes are TRBV20-1 and TRBJ2-2; perhaps TRBD2 as D (5 bases). Germline V gene lookup returns CDR1 DFQATT and CDR2 SNEGSKA (reference sequence). The V end was cut by 3 bases, the J end by 4 bases, with 9 bases between. The length of the CDR3 is 13 residues. As DNA, the CDR3 is TGCAGTGCTAGCGAGGGAAGCACCGGGGAGCTGTTTTTT. Amino acids: CSASEGSTGELFF.

The rearrangement joins TRBV5-4 to TRBJ2-3, with no clear D. The CDR3 runs to 17 residues. Germline loops: CDR1 SGHNT, CDR2 YYREEE (reference sequence). The ends were cut back, 0 bases at V and 1 base at J, with 15 bases in the middle. CDR3 residues: CASSLGGVGWGTDTQYF. In DNA form, the CDR3 reads TGTGCCAGCAGCTTGGGCGGAGTAGGATGGGGCACAGATACGCAGTATTTT.

The V and J genes are TRBV12-3 or TRBV12-4 and TRBJ2-1; unclear D gene. The length of the CDR3 is 16 residues. V gave up 3 bases and J gave up 2 bases, with 14 bases separating them. DNA for the CDR3: TGTGCCAGCAGTTTCGCCGGAACGCCTCCCTACAATGAGCAGTTCTTC. Residues: CASSFAGTPPYNEQFF.

This chain joins TRBV19 and TRBJ2-4; the match to TRBD1 covers 7 bases. CDR1 is LNHDA, CDR2 SQIVND, per germline (reference sequence). The ends lost 2 bases at V and 0 bases at J; junction bases unmatched: 7. CDR3 length: 17 amino acids. The CDR3 sequence: CASSIWRGGEAKNIQYF. CDR3 nucleotide sequence: TGTGCCAGTAGTATATGGAGAGGGGGCGAAGCCAAAAACATTCAGTACTTC.

The CDR3 DNA follows: TGCAGTGTTACGGGACTAGCGGGGGTCCGCCGACATTACAATGAGCAGTTCTTC. Translated, it gives CSVTGLAGVRRHYNEQFF. The chain has TRBV20-1 and TRBJ2-1, with 14 bases matching TRBD2. CDR1 and CDR2 (germline): DFQATT, SNEGSKA (reference sequence). Trimming took 7 bases from V and 4 from J; bases not matched to a gene: 15. This CDR3 is 18 amino acids long.

The chain combines TRBV19 with TRBJ1-5; D gene unclear. CDR3 length equals 14 residues. The germline V gene encodes CDR1 LNHDA and CDR2 SQIVND (reference sequence). Trimming stripped 7 bases from V and 0 bases from J, with 10 bases between. Here the CDR3 reads CASNPDVSNQPQHF. The DNA of the CDR3 is TGTGCCAGTAACCCGGACGTTAGCAATCAGCCCCAGCATTTT.

This chain joins TRBV6-6 and TRBJ2-2, with TRBD2 identical over 8 bases. From germline, CDR1 is MNHNY and CDR2 SVGAGI (reference sequence). Trimming took 5 bases from V and 5 from J; bases not matched to a gene: 4. This CDR3 contains 14 residues. The CDR3 here is CASSRGGGTGELFF. CDR3 nucleotides: TGTGCCAGCAGTCGGGGGGGAGGGACCGGGGAGCTGTTTTTT.

The rearrangement links TRBV24-1 to TRBJ2-4; possibly TRBD1 for D (5 bases). V gave up 4 bases and J gave up 12 bases, with 15 bases separating them. Germline loops: CDR1 KGHDR, CDR2 SFDVKD. The CDR3 extends over 13 amino acids. The CDR3, as DNA: TGTGCCACCAGTGACGCAGGGTTATCCGCTCAGTACTTC. Its protein is CATSDAGLSAQYF.

The rearrangement uses TRBV19 and TRBJ2-5; no firm D call. The CDR3 loop spans 12 amino acids. The V and J ends lost 5 bases and 7 bases respectively, with 11 bases between them. CDR1 is LNHDA, CDR2 SQIVND, per germline (reference sequence). CDR3 bases: TGTGCCAGTAGTCCGTCCCTTGGGACCCAGTACTTC. Its protein is CASSPSLGTQYF.

J is TRBJ2-7 and V is TRBV19; D gene ambiguous. Between the trimmed V and J ends, which lost 5 bases and 2 bases, there was a span of 16 bases. The length of the CDR3 is 15 residues. Germline CDR1 is LNHDA and CDR2 is SQIVND (reference sequence). The CDR3 sequence is CASSPTATWAYEQYF. CDR3 sequence (DNA): TGTGCCAGTAGTCCAACAGCGACCTGGGCCTACGAGCAGTACTTC.

The V and J genes are TRBV9 and TRBJ2-5; D gene unclear. Deletions cut 5 bases from V and 5 bases from J, with 13 bases between. The germline gives CDR1 SGDLS, CDR2 YYNGEE. The CDR3 has 13 amino acids. CDR3 in amino acids: CASSSFLGETQYF. The DNA for the CDR3 is TGTGCCAGCAGTTCTTTCCTCGGGGAGACCCAGTACTTC.